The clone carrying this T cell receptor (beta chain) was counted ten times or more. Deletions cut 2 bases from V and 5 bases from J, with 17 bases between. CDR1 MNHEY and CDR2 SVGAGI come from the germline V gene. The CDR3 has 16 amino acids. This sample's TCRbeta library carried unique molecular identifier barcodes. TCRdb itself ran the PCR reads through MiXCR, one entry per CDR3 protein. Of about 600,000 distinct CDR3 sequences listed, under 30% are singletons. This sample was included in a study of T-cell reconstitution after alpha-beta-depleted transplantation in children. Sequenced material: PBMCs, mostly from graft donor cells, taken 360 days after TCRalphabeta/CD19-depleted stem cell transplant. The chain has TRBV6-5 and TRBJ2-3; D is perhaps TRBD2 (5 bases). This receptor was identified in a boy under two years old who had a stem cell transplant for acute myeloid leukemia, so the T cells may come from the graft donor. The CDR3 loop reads CASSYAGRESGDTQYF. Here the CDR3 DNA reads TGTGCCAGCAGTTACGCCGGAAGGGAGAGCGGAGATACGCAGTATTTT.